This T cell receptor beta chain was found in a study of blood T cell repertoires in COVID-19. This clone was counted only a few times. Repertoires were generated with immunoSEQ multiplex PCR, while TCRdb's copy carries only in-frame clones and drops some. This sample has about 120,000 clones, with roughly three quarters found just once. The CDR3 length is 15 residues. The J segment lost 10 bases and the V segment lost 4 bases, leaving 11 bases of the junction unmatched. The V gene's germline CDR1 is SGHRS and CDR2 YFSETQ. The sequenced sample consisted of peripheral blood. The chain is built from TRBV5-1 and TRBJ1-6; 7 bases map to TRBD1. The sequence was collected from a woman at least 80 years old with acute or convalescent COVID-19. CDR3 amino acids: CASSREETGSSPLHF. For the CDR3, the DNA is TGCGCCAGCAGCCGAGAGGAGACAGGGTCATCACCCCTCCACTTT.